This is a list of T cell receptor beta chains from one sample in a study of T cells in Graves' hyperthyroidism and ophthalmopathy. TCRdb redid the calling of the multiplex PCR reads with MiXCR, one entry per CDR3 protein. The sample shows a few hundred thousand distinct CDR3 sequences, roughly an eighth of them seen only once. Sequencing input: blood. The receptor set was obtained from a woman between 18 and 29 years old with Graves' hyperthyroidism. Each CDR3 is given with its conserved first and last residue. D genes are given only for firm matches. For some rows the clone size is stated as once, few or many, or as a class when expanded; others skip it.

clone size	V gene	J gene	D gene	CDR3 DNA	CDR3 protein
many	TRBV6-1	TRBJ1-1	.	TGTGCCAGCAGTTACGGGGCAGGGCTGAACACTGAAGCTTTCTTT	CASSYGAGLNTEAFF
many	TRBV27	TRBJ2-3	TRBD2	TGTGCCAGCAGTTTATTGGGGACTAGATACACAGATACGCAGTATTTT	CASSLLGTRYTDTQYF
.	TRBV25-1	TRBJ2-5	TRBD2	TGTGCCAGCAGTGCCAGCGGGAGGTCAGAGACCCAGTACTTC	CASSASGRSETQYF
few	TRBV5-1	TRBJ1-5	.	TGCGCCAGCAGCTTGGAAGGCAGGGACATTCAGTCCCAGCATTTT	CASSLEGRDIQSQHF
.	TRBV4-3	TRBJ1-1	.	TGCGCCGGCAGCCAAACCACGACAGCCGTGAACACTGAAGCTTTCTTT	CAGSQTTTAVNTEAFF
many	TRBV12-3/TRBV12-4	TRBJ2-5	TRBD1	TGTGCCAGCAGTTCAATTTCGGCAGGGGGTTATGAGACCCAGTACTTC	CASSSISAGGYETQYF
many	TRBV27	TRBJ1-1	TRBD1	TGTGCCAGCAGTTCGACAGGGCGGGTGGCTTTCTTT	CASSSTGRVAFF
many	TRBV7-9	TRBJ2-7	TRBD2	TGTGCCAGCAGCCATGGGACTAGCGAGCAGTACTTC	CASSHGTSEQYF
many	TRBV2	TRBJ2-7	.	TGTGCCAGCCTTGGGTCCTCCTACGAGCAGTACTTC	CASLGSSYEQYF
.	TRBV6-1	TRBJ1-3	TRBD1	TGTGCCAGCAGCAACCTGGGACAGGGAAACACCATATATTTT	CASSNLGQGNTIYF
.	TRBV7-3	TRBJ2-1	TRBD2	TGTGCCAGCAGCTTGACTAGCGGAGGGACCTACAATGAGCAGTTCTTC	CASSLTSGGTYNEQFF
.	TRBV20-1	TRBJ2-1	TRBD2	TGCAGTGCCGCTCTAGCGGTTGGGGGAGTTCCCAATGAGCAGTTCTTC	CSAALAVGGVPNEQFF
many	TRBV12-3/TRBV12-4	TRBJ2-5	.	TGTGCCAGCAGCCTATCCCCGTGGATACAAGAGACCCAGTACTTC	CASSLSPWIQETQYF
many	TRBV5-1	TRBJ1-1	.	TGCGCCAGCAGTTATAAAAGAGGGAACACTGAAGCTTTCTTT	CASSYKRGNTEAFF
many	TRBV29-1	TRBJ2-5	.	TGCAGCGTTGAATTGACAGAAGCCCCGGAGACCCAGTACTTC	CSVELTEAPETQYF
many	TRBV28	TRBJ2-3	TRBD2	TGTGCCAGCAGTTCTCCAGCGGGAGGCCACACAGATACGCAGTATTTT	CASSSPAGGHTDTQYF
many	TRBV28	TRBJ1-1	TRBD1	TGTGCCAGCAGTACACAGGGGCCTTACACTGAAGCTTTCTTT	CASSTQGPYTEAFF
.	TRBV5-5	TRBJ1-6	.	TGTGCCAGCAGCTTAAGATTGAGCTCCTATAATTCACCCCCCCACTTT	CASSLRLSSYNSPPHF
.	TRBV20-1	TRBJ1-5	.	TGCAGTGTGGGACAAGCGGACCGAAGCAATCAGCCCCAGCATTTT	CSVGQADRSNQPQHF
many	TRBV5-5	TRBJ1-5	.	TGTGCCAGCAGCCGATCGGAAGGGAGCAATCAGCCCCAGCATTTT	CASSRSEGSNQPQHF
.	TRBV11-2	TRBJ2-7	TRBD2	TGTGCCAGCAGCTTAGATACGGGAGGGCCAAGCGAGCAGTACTTC	CASSLDTGGPSEQYF
many	TRBV25-1	TRBJ2-5	.	TGTGCCAGCAGTGAATGGGTAGGGGACCTAGAGACCCAGTACTTC	CASSEWVGDLETQYF
many	TRBV27	TRBJ1-2	.	TGTGCCAGCAGTTTTAAATCGAACTATGGCTACACCTTC	CASSFKSNYGYTF
.	TRBV19	TRBJ2-2	TRBD2	TGTGCCAGTAGTATCCCTAGCGGGCTTTACACCGGGGAGCTGTTTTTT	CASSIPSGLYTGELFF
many	TRBV7-9	TRBJ2-5	TRBD2	TGTGCCAGCAGCTCCGACGGGACTAGCTGGGAGACCCAGTACTTC	CASSSDGTSWETQYF
few	TRBV5-4	TRBJ2-3	TRBD1	TGTGCCAGCAGCTTAAGGGGACAGGGCCGAACGGGTTCGCAGTATTTT	CASSLRGQGRTGSQYF
many	TRBV2	TRBJ2-5	TRBD1	TGTGCCAGCAGTGAAGCGCTTTGGGGGACAGAAGAGACCCAGTACTTC	CASSEALWGTEETQYF
many	TRBV5-1	TRBJ2-5	.	TGCGCCAGCAGCTTGTTGGGAGGCGGGGAGACCCAGTACTTC	CASSLLGGGETQYF
.	TRBV11-2	TRBJ1-1	TRBD1	TGTGCCAGCAGCTTCCGACAGGGGTTGAACACTGAAGCTTTCTTT	CASSFRQGLNTEAFF
many	TRBV13	TRBJ2-7	.	TGTGCCAGCAGCTTAGGTGCAGCGAACTCCTACGAGCAGTACTTC	CASSLGAANSYEQYF
few	TRBV18	TRBJ2-1	.	TGTGCCAGCTCACCGAAAAACAGACAGGCCAAATACAATGAGCAGTTCTTC	CASSPKNRQAKYNEQFF
many	TRBV25-1	TRBJ2-1	.	TGTGCCAGCAACCCTAAGCAGGATGGACTACGACCTAGCTCCTACAATGAGCAGTTCTTC	CASNPKQDGLRPSSYNEQFF
many	TRBV11-2	TRBJ2-1	TRBD1	TGTGCCAGCAGCTCCGGACAGGGGTTGGTCGAGTTCTTC	CASSSGQGLVEFF
many	TRBV3-1	TRBJ1-2	.	TGTGCCAGCAGCCCTGGTCGACAGCGCTATGGCTACACCTTC	CASSPGRQRYGYTF
many	TRBV27	TRBJ1-5	TRBD1	TGTGCCAGCAGTGTGACAGGGAGGCAGCCCCAGCATTTT	CASSVTGRQPQHF
few	TRBV10-3	TRBJ2-7	TRBD1	TGTGCCATCAGACGGGGACAGGGGTCCTACGAGCAGTACTTC	CAIRRGQGSYEQYF
few	TRBV4-1	TRBJ2-1	TRBD2	TGCGCCAGCAGCCAAGATTGGGGTAGCGGGAGGGAAAATGAGCAGTTCTTC	CASSQDWGSGRENEQFF
many	TRBV11-3	TRBJ2-1	.	TGTGCCAGCAGCTTAGACGGGATGCGGGGTGAGCAGTTCTTC	CASSLDGMRGEQFF
.	TRBV20-1	TRBJ2-5	.	TGCAGTGCCCACACAGGGAGGGGGCGAGAGACCCAGTACTTC	CSAHTGRGRETQYF
many	TRBV5-1	TRBJ2-1	.	TGCGCCAGCAGCTTGGATACGGGAGTGTCCTACAATGAGCAGTTCTTC	CASSLDTGVSYNEQFF
many	TRBV6-2/TRBV6-3	TRBJ2-7	.	TGTGCCAGCGAAAACGAGGGGCAGGGTGTATACGAGCAGTACTTC	CASENEGQGVYEQYF
many	TRBV20-1	TRBJ2-1	TRBD2	TGCAGTGTGGCTAGCGGGAGTAATGAGCAGTTCTTC	CSVASGSNEQFF
many	TRBV3-1	TRBJ1-1	.	TGTGCCAGCAGCCAAAAGGCTGAAGCTTTCTTT	CASSQKAEAFF
.	TRBV7-2	TRBJ2-3	.	TGTGCCAGCAGCTCGTTTCGGAGGTCTAGCACAGATACGCAGTATTTT	CASSSFRRSSTDTQYF